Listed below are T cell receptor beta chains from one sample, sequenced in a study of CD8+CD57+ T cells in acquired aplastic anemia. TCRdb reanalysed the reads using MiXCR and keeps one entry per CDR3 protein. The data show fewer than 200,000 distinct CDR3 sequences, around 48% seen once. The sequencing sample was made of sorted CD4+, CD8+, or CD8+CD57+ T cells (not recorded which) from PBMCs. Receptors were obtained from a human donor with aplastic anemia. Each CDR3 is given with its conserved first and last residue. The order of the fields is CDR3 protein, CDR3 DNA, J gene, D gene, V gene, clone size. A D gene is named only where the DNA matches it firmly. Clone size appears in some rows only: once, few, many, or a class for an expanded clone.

CDR3aa: CASTHDRLNSPLHF; CDR3nt: TGTGCCAGTACCCATGACAGGTTAAATTCACCCCTCCACTTT; j_gene: TRBJ1-6; d_gene: NA; v_gene: TRBV19; abundance: NA
CDR3aa: CASSVLSGGAGNEQFF; CDR3nt: TGTGCCAGCAGCGTGCTTAGCGGGGGGGCCGGTAATGAGCAGTTCTTC; j_gene: TRBJ2-1; d_gene: TRBD2; v_gene: TRBV9; abundance: many
CDR3aa: CAISDPVGLAGSQETQYF; CDR3nt: TGTGCCATCAGTGACCCAGTCGGACTAGCGGGGAGCCAAGAGACCCAGTACTTC; j_gene: TRBJ2-5; d_gene: TRBD2; v_gene: TRBV10-3; abundance: once
CDR3aa: CASSLNTGATTEAFF; CDR3nt: TGCGCCAGCAGCTTGAATACTGGGGCGACCACTGAAGCTTTCTTT; j_gene: TRBJ1-1; d_gene: NA; v_gene: TRBV5-1; abundance: NA
CDR3aa: CASSSHKDEQYF; CDR3nt: TGTGCCAGCAGCTCACACAAAGACGAGCAGTACTTC; j_gene: TRBJ2-7; d_gene: NA; v_gene: TRBV7-8; abundance: few
CDR3aa: CASSVGSNTEAFF; CDR3nt: TGTGCCAGCAGCGTAGGGTCGAACACTGAAGCTTTCTTT; j_gene: TRBJ1-1; d_gene: NA; v_gene: TRBV2; abundance: NA
CDR3aa: CATSAPTGTGVYGYTF; CDR3nt: TGTGCCACCAGTGCCCCCACCGGGACAGGTGTTTATGGCTACACCTTC; j_gene: TRBJ1-2; d_gene: TRBD1; v_gene: TRBV24-1; abundance: many
CDR3aa: CSVARTGELFF; CDR3nt: TGCAGCGTTGCCCGTACCGGGGAGCTGTTTTTT; j_gene: TRBJ2-2; d_gene: NA; v_gene: TRBV29-1; abundance: many
CDR3aa: CSAMDRRYEQYF; CDR3nt: TGCAGTGCGATGGATAGGAGGTACGAGCAGTACTTC; j_gene: TRBJ2-7; d_gene: NA; v_gene: TRBV20-1; abundance: many
CDR3aa: CSASSHRWSEKLFF; CDR3nt: TGCAGTGCTTCTTCACACAGGTGGAGCGAAAAACTGTTTTTT; j_gene: TRBJ1-4; d_gene: NA; v_gene: TRBV20-1; abundance: NA
CDR3aa: CASSAQRGDTDTQYF; CDR3nt: TGTGCCAGCAGTGCCCAGCGGGGGGACACAGATACGCAGTATTTT; j_gene: TRBJ2-3; d_gene: TRBD2; v_gene: TRBV2; abundance: many
CDR3aa: CASSPGYGRNTGELFF; CDR3nt: TGTGCCAGCAGCCCCGGTTACGGGAGGAACACCGGGGAGCTGTTTTTT; j_gene: TRBJ2-2; d_gene: NA; v_gene: TRBV28; abundance: few
CDR3aa: CATRTSDTDTQYF; CDR3nt: TGTGCCACCCGGACTAGCGACACAGATACGCAGTATTTT; j_gene: TRBJ2-3; d_gene: TRBD2; v_gene: TRBV7-9; abundance: few
CDR3aa: CASSPRDSPLDYGYTF; CDR3nt: TGTGCCAGCAGCCCCCGGGACAGCCCTTTGGACTATGGCTACACCTTC; j_gene: TRBJ1-2; d_gene: TRBD1; v_gene: TRBV7-8; abundance: many
CDR3aa: CASGSGYEKLFF; CDR3nt: TGTGCTAGTGGTTCAGGGTATGAAAAACTGTTTTTT; j_gene: TRBJ1-4; d_gene: NA; v_gene: TRBV12-5; abundance: NA
CDR3aa: CATSVRQGVETQYF; CDR3nt: TGTGCCACCAGCGTAAGACAGGGGGTAGAGACCCAGTACTTC; j_gene: TRBJ2-5; d_gene: TRBD1; v_gene: TRBV15; abundance: NA
CDR3aa: CASGEDPGGDTQYF; CDR3nt: TGTGCCAGTGGGGAGGACCCGGGGGGAGATACGCAGTATTTT; j_gene: TRBJ2-3; d_gene: TRBD2; v_gene: TRBV2; abundance: many
CDR3aa: CAKGPFYNEQFF; CDR3nt: TGTGCCAAGGGACCTTTCTACAATGAGCAGTTCTTC; j_gene: TRBJ2-1; d_gene: NA; v_gene: TRBV2; abundance: many
CDR3aa: CASSQDGWASPLHF; CDR3nt: TGTGCCAGCAGCCAGGACGGTTGGGCTTCACCCCTCCACTTT; j_gene: TRBJ1-6; d_gene: NA; v_gene: TRBV7-9; abundance: NA
CDR3aa: CASRDRFGGDSPLHF; CDR3nt: TGTGCCAGCAGAGACAGGTTTGGGGGCGATTCACCCCTCCACTTT; j_gene: TRBJ1-6; d_gene: NA; v_gene: TRBV2; abundance: few
CDR3aa: CASNPGPVADTQYF; CDR3nt: TGTGCCAGCAATCCTGGACCAGTGGCAGATACGCAGTATTTT; j_gene: TRBJ2-3; d_gene: NA; v_gene: TRBV2; abundance: NA
CDR3aa: CASRTAPNNYGYTF; CDR3nt: TGTGCCAGTAGGACAGCACCGAACAACTATGGCTACACCTTC; j_gene: TRBJ1-2; d_gene: NA; v_gene: TRBV10-3; abundance: once
CDR3aa: CASSQGTGRFF; CDR3nt: TGTGCCAGCAGCCAAGGGACAGGGAGGTTCTTC; j_gene: TRBJ2-1; d_gene: TRBD1; v_gene: TRBV3-1; abundance: many
CDR3aa: CASNLKTGRNTEAFF; CDR3nt: TGTGCCAGTAATTTAAAGACAGGGAGGAACACTGAAGCTTTCTTT; j_gene: TRBJ1-1; d_gene: TRBD1; v_gene: TRBV19; abundance: many
CDR3aa: CATGPDLSYGYTF; CDR3nt: TGTGCCACCGGCCCGGACCTTAGCTATGGCTACACCTTC; j_gene: TRBJ1-2; d_gene: NA; v_gene: TRBV15; abundance: NA
CDR3aa: CASSLATGTYGYTF; CDR3nt: TGCGCCAGCAGCTTGGCGACAGGGACGTATGGCTACACCTTC; j_gene: TRBJ1-2; d_gene: TRBD1; v_gene: TRBV5-1; abundance: few
CDR3aa: CASSQGTGIQETRYF; CDR3nt: TGCGCCAGCAGCCAGGGAACAGGGATCCAAGAGACCCGGTACTTC; j_gene: TRBJ2-5; d_gene: NA; v_gene: TRBV10-1; abundance: NA